The table lists the clone carrying this TCR beta chain with many counts. Its target is not known. The data are from a study of CD8 T cells in ankylosing spondylitis. General study findings and limits: Seemingly characteristic of ankylosing spondylitis blood was a TCR beta motif consisting of about 8 highly homologous variants.

TCRdb fed the 5' RACE reads into MiXCR, producing one record per CDR3 protein. The sample carries 200,000 to 300,000 distinct CDR3 sequences, 10% recorded once. Germline CDR1 is GTSNPN and CDR2 is SVGIG (reference sequence). The CDR3 sequence is 14 residues long. Unmatched junction bases numbered 4, after V lost 1 base and J lost 4 bases. The sequence came from a male donor with ankylosing spondylitis or in good health (not recorded which). The chain combines TRBV30 with TRBJ1-2; 9 bases match TRBD1. Source material: blood, either unsorted or a sorted T cell fraction (not recorded which). CDR3 region: CAWSDTGGGYGYTF. Here the CDR3 DNA reads TGTGCCTGGAGTGATACAGGGGGCGGCTATGGCTACACCTTC.